Listed below are T cell receptor beta chains from one sample, sequenced in a study of cytomegalovirus exposure and HLA in healthy donors. The assay was immunoSEQ multiplex PCR, and TCRdb's table has in-frame clones only and misses some. The table has 140,000 to 150,000 clones, over 60% seen once. Sequencing used PBMCs. The receptors were sampled from a woman aged 18-35 years in good health and CMV-seronegative. Both conserved end residues are part of each CDR3. D genes are given only for firm matches. Some rows mark clone size as missing; the rest say once, few, many or name a class of expanded clone.

j_call d_call v_call clone_size cdr3_nt cdr3_aa
TRBJ2-5 - TRBV28 - TGTGCCAGCAGTTTAAGGGGGAGGGGGTTGGAGACCCAGTACTTC CASSLRGRGLETQYF
TRBJ1-1 - TRBV7-2 - TGTGCCAGCAGAGGGGGGAACACTGAAGCTTTCTTT CASRGGNTEAFF
TRBJ1-3 TRBD1 TRBV6-6 - TGTGCCAGCAGTTACTCTGGGACAGCTGGAAACACCATATATTTT CASSYSGTAGNTIYF
TRBJ2-5 - TRBV4-3 - TGCGCCAGCAGCCAAGCGACAGACCAAGAGACCCAGTACTTC CASSQATDQETQYF
TRBJ1-6 - TRBV7-8 - TGTGCCAGCAGCTACCCCGGGGAAAGCTCCTATAATTCACCCCTCCACTTT CASSYPGESSYNSPLHF
TRBJ2-2 - TRBV30 - TGTGCCTCGCACCCGCGGCGCAACACCGGGGAGCTGGTTTTT CASHPRRNTGELVF
TRBJ2-7 - TRBV20-1 - TGCAGTGCTAGATCCAACTACGAGCAGTACTTC CSARSNYEQYF
TRBJ1-4 TRBD1 TRBV28 - TGTGCCAGCAGTTTGATAGACAGGGCCGTTGAAAAACTGTTTTTT CASSLIDRAVEKLFF
TRBJ2-5 TRBD2 TRBV27 - TGTGCCAGCAGTTCTGGGGGACTAATTCCAGGGACTCAGTACTTC CASSSGGLIPGTQYF
TRBJ1-1 TRBD1 TRBV7-2 - TGTGCCAGCAGCGGCAGGGGGCAGGGGAACACTGAAGCTTTCTTT CASSGRGQGNTEAFF
TRBJ1-3 - TRBV25-1 - TGTGCCAGCAGAGGGGCCCTCTCTGGAAACACCATATATTTT CASRGALSGNTIYF
TRBJ2-5 - TRBV4-2 - TGTGCCAGCAGCCAACCTGGGACACCTCAAGAGACCCAGTACTTC CASSQPGTPQETQYF
TRBJ2-1 TRBD2 TRBV7-9 few TGTGCCAGCAGCTTAGATTGGACTAGCGGGAGTGGCAATGAGCAGTTCTTC CASSLDWTSGSGNEQFF
TRBJ1-1 TRBD1 TRBV18 - TGTGCCAGCCACAGGGACAGCCCAATGAACACTGAAGCTTTCTTT CASHRDSPMNTEAFF
TRBJ1-2 TRBD1 TRBV11-2 - TGTGCCAGCAGCTTAGCCGGGACAGGCTATGGCTACACCTTC CASSLAGTGYGYTF
TRBJ1-1 - TRBV4-3 - TGCGCCAGCAGCCAGGCCTTATTGAACACTGAAGCTTTCTTT CASSQALLNTEAFF
TRBJ1-1 - TRBV7-9 few TGTGCCAGCAGCTTAGGCTCAGGGGAACTCACTGAAGCTTTCTTT CASSLGSGELTEAFF
TRBJ1-6 - TRBV28 - TGTGCCAGCAGTTTTGAGGGTATACGGATAAATTCACCCCTCCACTTT CASSFEGIRINSPLHF
TRBJ1-5 TRBD1 TRBV6-5 once TGTGCCAGCAGTTACTCCAACAGGGGGAATCAGCCCCAGCATTTT CASSYSNRGNQPQHF
TRBJ1-2 - TRBV4-3 - TGCGCCAGCAGCCAAGACGTCGGGGAGCGCTACACCTTC CASSQDVGERYTF
TRBJ1-2 TRBD1 TRBV6-5 - TGTGCCAGCAGTTCCTCAGGGGGCGTGGGGTATGGCTACACCTTC CASSSSGGVGYGYTF
TRBJ2-3 - TRBV5-4 few TGTGCCAGCAGCTTCAGGGATGGGACAGATACGCAGTATTTT CASSFRDGTDTQYF
TRBJ1-2 - TRBV9 - TGTGCCAGCAGCACCGGGACACCCGGTAGGGAGAACTATGGCTACACCTTC CASSTGTPGRENYGYTF
TRBJ1-5 TRBD1 TRBV6-5 - TGTGCCAGCAGAGCAGACAGGGGCAATCAGCCCCAGCATTTT CASRADRGNQPQHF
TRBJ1-1 TRBD1 TRBV5-1 - TGCGCCAGCAGCCCACTCCAGGGGGCGAACACTGAAGCTTTCTTT CASSPLQGANTEAFF
TRBJ1-2 TRBD1 TRBV7-2 few TGTGCCAGCAGCTTAACAGGGGCCCCTGGCTACACCTTC CASSLTGAPGYTF
TRBJ2-1 TRBD1 TRBV9 - TGTGCCAGCAGCCCATCCGGGACAGGGTTCTACAATGAGCAGTTCTTC CASSPSGTGFYNEQFF
TRBJ2-7 TRBD1 TRBV23-1 - TGCGCCAGCAGTCAACCGATTCGACAGGGACCAAGCTACGAGCAGTACTTC CASSQPIRQGPSYEQYF
TRBJ1-5 TRBD1 TRBV19 - TGTGCCACCACGGACAGGGTCAATCAGCCCCAGCATTTT CATTDRVNQPQHF
TRBJ1-1 - TRBV29-1 - TGCAGCGTTGCTTTGAGGGCCCAGTTGGACACTGAAGCTTTCTTT CSVALRAQLDTEAFF
TRBJ2-7 TRBD2 TRBV6-1 few TGTGCCAGCAAGTGGAGCGGGGACCTCTACGAGCAGTACTTC CASKWSGDLYEQYF
TRBJ1-1 - TRBV4-3 - TGCGCCAGCAGCCGAGGAGCGGCCGGGGAGAACACTGAAGCTTTCTTT CASSRGAAGENTEAFF